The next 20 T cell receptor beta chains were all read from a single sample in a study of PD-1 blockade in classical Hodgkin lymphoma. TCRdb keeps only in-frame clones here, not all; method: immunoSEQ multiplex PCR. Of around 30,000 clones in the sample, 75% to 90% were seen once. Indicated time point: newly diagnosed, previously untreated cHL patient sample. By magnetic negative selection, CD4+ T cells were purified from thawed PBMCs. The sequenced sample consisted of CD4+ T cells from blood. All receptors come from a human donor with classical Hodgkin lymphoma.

The CDR3 reads CASSLEGTRPHEQYF. CDR3 coding DNA: TGTGCCAGCAGCTTGGAGGGGACTAGGCCCCACGAGCAGTACTTC. V is TRBV5-6 and J is TRBJ2-7, with 8 bases lining up with TRBD2. The CDR3 runs to 15 residues. Losses at the gene ends were 0 bases for V and 5 bases for J; bases not matched to a gene: 7. CDR1 is SGHDT, CDR2 YYEEEE, per germline.

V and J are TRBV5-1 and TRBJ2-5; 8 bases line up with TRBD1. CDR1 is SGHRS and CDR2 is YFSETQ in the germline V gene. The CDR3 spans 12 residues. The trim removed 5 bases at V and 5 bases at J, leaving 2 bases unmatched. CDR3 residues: CASRRDRETQYF. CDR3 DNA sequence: TGCGCCAGCAGGCGGGACAGGGAGACCCAGTACTTC. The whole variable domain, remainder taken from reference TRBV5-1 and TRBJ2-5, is KAGVTQTPRYLIKTRGQQVTLSCSPISGHRSVSWYQQTPGQGLQFLFEYFSETQRNKGNFPGRFSGRQFSNSRSEMNVSTLELGDSALYLCASRRDRETQYFGPGTRLLVL.

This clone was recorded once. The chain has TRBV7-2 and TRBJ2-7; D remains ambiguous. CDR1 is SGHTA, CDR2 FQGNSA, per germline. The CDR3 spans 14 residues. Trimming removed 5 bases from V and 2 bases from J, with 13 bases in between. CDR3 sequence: CASSQRVPPYEQYF. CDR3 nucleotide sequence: TGTGCCAGCAGCCAAAGGGTGCCCCCCTACGAGCAGTACTTC.

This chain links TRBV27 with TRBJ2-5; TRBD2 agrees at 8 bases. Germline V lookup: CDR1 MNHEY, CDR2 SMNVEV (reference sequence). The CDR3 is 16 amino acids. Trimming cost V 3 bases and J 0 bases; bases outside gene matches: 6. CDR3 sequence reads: CASSFLAGGYQETQYF. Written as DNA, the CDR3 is TGTGCCAGCAGTTTTCTGGCGGGGGGATACCAAGAGACCCAGTACTTC.

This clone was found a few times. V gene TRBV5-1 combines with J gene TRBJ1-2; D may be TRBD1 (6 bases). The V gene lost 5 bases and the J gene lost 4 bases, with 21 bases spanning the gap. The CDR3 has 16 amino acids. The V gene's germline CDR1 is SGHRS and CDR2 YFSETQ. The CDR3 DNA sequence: TGCGCCAGCAGTCCTCGGAATACAGGGATAGCCTATGGCTACACCTTC. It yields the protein CASSPRNTGIAYGYTF. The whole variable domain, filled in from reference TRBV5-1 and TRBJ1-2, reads KAGVTQTPRYLIKTRGQQVTLSCSPISGHRSVSWYQQTPGQGLQFLFEYFSETQRNKGNFPGRFSGRQFSNSRSEMNVSTLELGDSALYLCASSPRNTGIAYGYTFGSGTRLTVV.

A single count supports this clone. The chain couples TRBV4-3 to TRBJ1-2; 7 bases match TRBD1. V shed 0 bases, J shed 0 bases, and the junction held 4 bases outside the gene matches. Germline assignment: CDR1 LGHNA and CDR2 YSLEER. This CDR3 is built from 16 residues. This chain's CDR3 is CASSQEPGTANYGYTF. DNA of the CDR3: TGCGCCAGCAGCCAAGAGCCGGGGACAGCTAACTATGGCTACACCTTC.

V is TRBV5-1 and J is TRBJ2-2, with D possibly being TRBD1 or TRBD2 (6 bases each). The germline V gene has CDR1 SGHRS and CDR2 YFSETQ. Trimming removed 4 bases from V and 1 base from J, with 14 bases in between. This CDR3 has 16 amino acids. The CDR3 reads CASSPVGGLNTGELFF. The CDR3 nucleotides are TGCGCCAGCAGCCCAGTGGGGGGCTTGAACACCGGGGAGCTGTTTTTT.

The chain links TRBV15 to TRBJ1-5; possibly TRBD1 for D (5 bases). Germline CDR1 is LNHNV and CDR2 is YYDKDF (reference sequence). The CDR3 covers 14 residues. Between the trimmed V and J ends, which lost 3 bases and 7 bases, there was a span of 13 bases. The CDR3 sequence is CATSRGQGPQPQHF. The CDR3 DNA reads TGTGCCACCAGCAGGGGGCAGGGACCACAGCCCCAGCATTTT. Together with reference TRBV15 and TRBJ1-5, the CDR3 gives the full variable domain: DAMVIQNPRYQVTQFGKPVTLSCSQTLNHNVMYWYQQKSSQAPKLLFHYYDKDFNNEADTPDNFQSRRPNTSFCFLDIRSPGLGDTAMYLCATSRGQGPQPQHFGDGTRLSIL.

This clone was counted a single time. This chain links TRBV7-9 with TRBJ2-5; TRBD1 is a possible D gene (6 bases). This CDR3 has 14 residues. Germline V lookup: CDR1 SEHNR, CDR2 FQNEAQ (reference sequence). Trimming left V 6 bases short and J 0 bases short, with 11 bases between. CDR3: CASRETGYQETQYF. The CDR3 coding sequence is TGTGCCAGCAGAGAAACAGGGTACCAAGAGACCCAGTACTTC.

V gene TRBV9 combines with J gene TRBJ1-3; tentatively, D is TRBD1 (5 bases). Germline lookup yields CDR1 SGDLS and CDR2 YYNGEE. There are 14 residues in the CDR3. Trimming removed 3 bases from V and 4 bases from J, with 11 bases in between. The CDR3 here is CASSAGTGGNTIYF. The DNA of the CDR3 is TGTGCCAGCAGCGCGGGGACTGGCGGAAACACCATATATTTT.

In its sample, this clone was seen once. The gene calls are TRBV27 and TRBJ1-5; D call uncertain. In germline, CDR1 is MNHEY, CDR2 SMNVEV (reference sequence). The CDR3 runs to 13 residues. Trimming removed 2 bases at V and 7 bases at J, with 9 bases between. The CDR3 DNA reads TGTGCCAGCAGTTTAGAATTCTGGCAGCCCCAGCATTTT. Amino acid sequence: CASSLEFWQPQHF.

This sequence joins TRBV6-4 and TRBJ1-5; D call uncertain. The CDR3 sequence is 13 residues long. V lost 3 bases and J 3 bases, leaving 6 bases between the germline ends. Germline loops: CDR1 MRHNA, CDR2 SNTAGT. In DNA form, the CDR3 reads TGTGCCAGCAGTGAGTATATCAATCAGCCCCAGCATTTT. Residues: CASSEYINQPQHF.

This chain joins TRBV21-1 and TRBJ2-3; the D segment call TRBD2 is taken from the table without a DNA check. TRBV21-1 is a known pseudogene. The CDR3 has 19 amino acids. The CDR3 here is CASSKGTSGGEGNTDTQYF. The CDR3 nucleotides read TGTGCCAGCAGCAAGGGGACTAGCGGGGGGGAAGGGAACACAGATACGCAGTATTTT.

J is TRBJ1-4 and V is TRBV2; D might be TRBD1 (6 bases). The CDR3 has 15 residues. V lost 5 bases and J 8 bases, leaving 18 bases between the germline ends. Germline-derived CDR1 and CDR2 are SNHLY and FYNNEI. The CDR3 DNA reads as TGTGCCAGCAGTACAGAGCAGGGGCCCGGCGAAAAACTGTTTTTT. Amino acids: CASSTEQGPGEKLFF.

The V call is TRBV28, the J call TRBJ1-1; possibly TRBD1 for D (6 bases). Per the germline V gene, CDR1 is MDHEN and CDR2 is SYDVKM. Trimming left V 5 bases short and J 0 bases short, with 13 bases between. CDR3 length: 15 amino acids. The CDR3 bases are TGTGCCAGCAGTCCAGGGGTATATGTGAACACTGAAGCTTTCTTT. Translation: CASSPGVYVNTEAFF.

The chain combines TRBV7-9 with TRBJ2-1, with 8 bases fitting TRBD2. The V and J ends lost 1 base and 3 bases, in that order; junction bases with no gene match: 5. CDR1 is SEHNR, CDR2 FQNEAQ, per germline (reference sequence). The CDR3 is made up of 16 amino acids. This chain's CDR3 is CASSLEEGTSYNEQFF. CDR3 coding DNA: TGTGCCAGCAGCTTAGAGGAGGGGACTAGCTACAATGAGCAGTTCTTC.

The CDR3 here is CASSASQGRRDTQYF. The CDR3 DNA reads TGTGCCAGCAGCGCCTCACAGGGTCGAAGAGATACGCAGTATTTT. This sequence joins TRBV9 and TRBJ2-3; D is perhaps TRBD1 (6 bases). CDR1 is SGDLS, CDR2 YYNGEE, per germline. Trimming stripped 3 bases from V and 5 bases from J, with 16 bases between. This CDR3 contains 15 residues.

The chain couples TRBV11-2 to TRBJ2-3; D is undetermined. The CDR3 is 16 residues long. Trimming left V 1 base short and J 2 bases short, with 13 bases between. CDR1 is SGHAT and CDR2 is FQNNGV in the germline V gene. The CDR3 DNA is TGTGCCAGCAGCTTAGGGCGAGGTTTTATCACAGATACGCAGTATTTT. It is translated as CASSLGRGFITDTQYF. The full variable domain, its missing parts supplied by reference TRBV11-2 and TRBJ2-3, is EAGVAQSPRYKIIEKRQSVAFWCNPISGHATLYWYQQILGQGPKLLIQFQNNGVVDDSQLPKDRFSAERLKGVDSTLKIQPAKLEDSAVYLCASSLGRGFITDTQYFGPGTRLTVL.

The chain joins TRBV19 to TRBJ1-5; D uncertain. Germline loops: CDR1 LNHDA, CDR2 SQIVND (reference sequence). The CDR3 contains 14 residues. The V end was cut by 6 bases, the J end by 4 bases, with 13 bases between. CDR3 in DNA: TGTGCCAGTAGCGCGAGGGTGGAAAATCAGCCCCAGCATTTT. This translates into CASSARVENQPQHF.

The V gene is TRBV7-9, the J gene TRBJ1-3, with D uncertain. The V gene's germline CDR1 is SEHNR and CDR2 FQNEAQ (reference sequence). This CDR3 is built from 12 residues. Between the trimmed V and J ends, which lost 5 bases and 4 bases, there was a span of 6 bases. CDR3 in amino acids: CASSLQGNTIYF. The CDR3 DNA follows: TGTGCCAGCAGCCTGCAGGGAAACACCATATATTTT. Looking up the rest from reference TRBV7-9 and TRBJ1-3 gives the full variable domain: DTGVSQNPRHKITKRGQNVTFRCDPISEHNRLYWYRQTLGQGPEFLTYFQNEAQLEKSRLLSDRFSAERPKGSFSTLEIQRTEQGDSAMYLCASSLQGNTIYFGEGSWLTVV.